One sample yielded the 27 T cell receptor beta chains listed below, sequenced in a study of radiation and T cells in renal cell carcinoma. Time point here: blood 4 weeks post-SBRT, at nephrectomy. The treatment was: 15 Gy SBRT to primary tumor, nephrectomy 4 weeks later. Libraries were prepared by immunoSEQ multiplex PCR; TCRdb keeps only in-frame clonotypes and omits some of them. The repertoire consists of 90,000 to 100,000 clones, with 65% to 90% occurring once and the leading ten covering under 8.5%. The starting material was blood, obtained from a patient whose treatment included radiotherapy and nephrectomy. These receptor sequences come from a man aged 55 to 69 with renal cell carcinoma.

DNA of the CDR3: TGTGCCAGTACCATGGGGCGGATCGCCTCTGGCTACACCTTC. Amino acid sequence: CASTMGRIASGYTF. J is TRBJ1-2 and V is TRBV19; maybe TRBD1 (5 bases). Trimming stripped 7 bases from V and 7 bases from J, with 19 bases between. Germline V gene lookup returns CDR1 LNHDA and CDR2 SQIVND (reference sequence). The CDR3 has 14 residues.

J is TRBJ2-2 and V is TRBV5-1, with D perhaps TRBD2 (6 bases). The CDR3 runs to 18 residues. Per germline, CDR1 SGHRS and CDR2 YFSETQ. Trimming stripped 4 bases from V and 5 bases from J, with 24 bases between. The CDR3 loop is CASSRVRGGMDTTGELFF. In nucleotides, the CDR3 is TGCGCCAGCAGCCGGGTCCGGGGAGGAATGGATACTACCGGGGAGCTGTTTTTT.

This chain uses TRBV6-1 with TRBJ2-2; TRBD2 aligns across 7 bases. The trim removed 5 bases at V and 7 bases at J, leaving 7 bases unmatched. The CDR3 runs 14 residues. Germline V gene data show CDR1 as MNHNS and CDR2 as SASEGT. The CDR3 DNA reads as TGTGCCAGCAGTCCATCAAGCGGGGTCGGGGAGCTGTTTTTT. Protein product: CASSPSSGVGELFF.

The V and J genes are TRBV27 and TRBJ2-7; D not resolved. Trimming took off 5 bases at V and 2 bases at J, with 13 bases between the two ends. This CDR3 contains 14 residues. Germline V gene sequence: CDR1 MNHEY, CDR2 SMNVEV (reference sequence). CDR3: CASSQEPPPYEQYF. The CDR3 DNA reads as TGTGCCAGCAGTCAAGAACCCCCCCCCTACGAGCAGTACTTC.

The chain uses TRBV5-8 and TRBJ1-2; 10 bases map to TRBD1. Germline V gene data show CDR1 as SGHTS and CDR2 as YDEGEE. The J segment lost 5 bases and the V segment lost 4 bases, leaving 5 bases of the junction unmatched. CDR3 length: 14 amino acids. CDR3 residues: CASSVDRGRYGYTF. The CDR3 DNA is TGTGCCAGCAGCGTTGACAGGGGGCGGTATGGCTACACCTTC. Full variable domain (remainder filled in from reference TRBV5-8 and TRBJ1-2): EAGVTQSPTHLIKTRGQQATLRCSPISGHTSVYWYQQALGLGLQFLLWYDEGEERNRGNFPPRFSGRQFPNYSSELNVNALELEDSALYLCASSVDRGRYGYTFGSGTRLTVV.

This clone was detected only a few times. CDR3 amino acids: CASSFGSPRPPRDRGAYEQYF. In nucleotides, the CDR3 is TGCGCCAGCAGCTTCGGTTCTCCTCGCCCTCCCCGGGACAGGGGTGCCTACGAGCAGTACTTC. V and J are TRBV5-1 and TRBJ2-7, with TRBD1 matching 10 bases. This CDR3 contains 21 residues. Germline lookup yields CDR1 SGHRS and CDR2 YFSETQ. J gave up 2 bases and V 2 bases, and 22 bases lay outside the gene matches.

The CDR3 is CAISEGVAITDTQYF. The CDR3 DNA sequence: TGTGCCATCAGTGAAGGAGTAGCAATCACAGATACGCAGTATTTT. The rearrangement links TRBV10-3 to TRBJ2-3, with D unclear. V was cut by 3 bases and J by 2 bases, with 12 bases left in between. The CDR3 spans 15 residues. Germline values: CDR1 ENHRY, CDR2 SYGVKD.

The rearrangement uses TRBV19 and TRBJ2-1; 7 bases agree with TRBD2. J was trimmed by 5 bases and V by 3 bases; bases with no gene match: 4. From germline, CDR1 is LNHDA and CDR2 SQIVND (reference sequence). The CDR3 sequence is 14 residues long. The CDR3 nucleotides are TGTGCCAGTAGTATTACGGGAGGAGACAATGAGCAGTTCTTC. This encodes CASSITGGDNEQFF.

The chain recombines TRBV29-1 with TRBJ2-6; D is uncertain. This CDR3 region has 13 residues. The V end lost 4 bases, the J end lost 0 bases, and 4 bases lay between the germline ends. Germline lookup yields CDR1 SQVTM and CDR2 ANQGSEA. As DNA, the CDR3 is TGCAGCGTTGCAAGCTCTGGGGCCAACGTCCTGACTTTC. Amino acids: CSVASSGANVLTF.

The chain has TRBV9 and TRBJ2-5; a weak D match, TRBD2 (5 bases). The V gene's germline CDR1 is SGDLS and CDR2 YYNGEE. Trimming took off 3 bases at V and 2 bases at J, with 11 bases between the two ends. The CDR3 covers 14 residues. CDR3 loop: CASSERSAQETQYF. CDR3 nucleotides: TGTGCCAGCAGCGAGCGGTCAGCTCAAGAGACCCAGTACTTC.

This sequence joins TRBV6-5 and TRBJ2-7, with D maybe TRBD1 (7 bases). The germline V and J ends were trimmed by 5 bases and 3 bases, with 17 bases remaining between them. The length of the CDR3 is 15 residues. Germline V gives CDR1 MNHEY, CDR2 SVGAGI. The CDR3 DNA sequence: TGTGCCAGCAGTCCACTGGAGGGACAGAGCTACGAGCAGTACTTC. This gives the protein CASSPLEGQSYEQYF.

The CDR3 region is CAISEPLGPNQDTEAFF. The CDR3 nucleotides are TGTGCCATCAGTGAGCCTTTAGGGCCCAACCAGGACACTGAAGCTTTCTTT. The chain joins TRBV10-3 to TRBJ1-1, with unresolved D. The germline V and J ends were trimmed by 2 bases and 3 bases, with 19 bases remaining between them. This CDR3 has 17 residues. The germline V gene has CDR1 ENHRY and CDR2 SYGVKD.

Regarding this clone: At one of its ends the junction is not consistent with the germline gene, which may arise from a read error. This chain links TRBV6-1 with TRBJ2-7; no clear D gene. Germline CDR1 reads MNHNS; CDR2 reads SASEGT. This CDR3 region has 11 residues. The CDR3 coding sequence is TGTGCCAGCAGTGAAGCGCTGGTGAGAGACTTC. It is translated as CASSEALVRDF.

CDR3 loop: CASRGETGQPYGYTF. CDR3 nucleotides: TGTGCCAGCAGGGGGGAGACAGGACAACCCTATGGCTACACCTTC. The chain recombines TRBV9 with TRBJ1-2; D might be TRBD1 (6 bases). Trimming stripped 5 bases from V and 4 bases from J, with 18 bases between. Germline assignment: CDR1 SGDLS and CDR2 YYNGEE. The CDR3 is 15 amino acids.

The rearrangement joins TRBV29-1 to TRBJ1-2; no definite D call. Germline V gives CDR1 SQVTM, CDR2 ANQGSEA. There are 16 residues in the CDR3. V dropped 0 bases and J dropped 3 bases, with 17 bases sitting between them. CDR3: CSVEDLITEGHYGYTF. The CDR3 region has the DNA TGCAGCGTTGAAGATCTGATCACTGAAGGGCACTATGGCTACACCTTC.

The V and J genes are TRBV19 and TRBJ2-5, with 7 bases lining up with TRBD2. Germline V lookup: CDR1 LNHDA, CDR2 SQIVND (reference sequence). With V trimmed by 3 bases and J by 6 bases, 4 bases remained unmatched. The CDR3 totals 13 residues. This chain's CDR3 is CASSMGRAKTQYF. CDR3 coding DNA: TGTGCCAGTAGTATGGGGAGGGCCAAGACCCAGTACTTC.

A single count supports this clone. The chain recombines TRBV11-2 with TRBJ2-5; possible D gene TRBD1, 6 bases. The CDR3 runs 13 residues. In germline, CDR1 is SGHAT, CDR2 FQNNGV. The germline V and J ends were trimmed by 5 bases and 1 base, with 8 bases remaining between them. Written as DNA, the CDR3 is TGTGCCAGCAGCGACAGGTCCCAAGAGACCCAGTACTTC. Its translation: CASSDRSQETQYF.

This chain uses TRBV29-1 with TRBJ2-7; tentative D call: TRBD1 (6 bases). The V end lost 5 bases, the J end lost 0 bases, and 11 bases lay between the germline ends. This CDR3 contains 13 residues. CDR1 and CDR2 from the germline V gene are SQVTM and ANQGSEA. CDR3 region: CSVRQDSSYEQYF. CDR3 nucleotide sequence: TGCAGCGTTCGACAGGATAGCTCCTACGAGCAGTACTTC.

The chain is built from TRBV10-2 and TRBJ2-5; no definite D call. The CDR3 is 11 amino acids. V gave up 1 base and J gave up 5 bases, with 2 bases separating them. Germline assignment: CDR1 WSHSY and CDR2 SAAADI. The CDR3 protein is CASSEWETQYF. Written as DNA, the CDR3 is TGCGCCAGCAGTGAGTGGGAGACCCAGTACTTC.

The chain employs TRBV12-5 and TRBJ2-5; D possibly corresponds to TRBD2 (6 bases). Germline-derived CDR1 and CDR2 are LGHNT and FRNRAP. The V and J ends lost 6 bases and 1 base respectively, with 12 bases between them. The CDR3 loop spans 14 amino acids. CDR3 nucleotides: TGTGCTAGTGGCCCGTCGGAGGGCCAAGAGACCCAGTACTTC. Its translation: CASGPSEGQETQYF.

The CDR3 loop reads CASSLYRARTDTQYF. Written as DNA, the CDR3 is TGTGCCAGCAGTTTATACAGGGCTCGCACAGATACGCAGTATTTT. The chain carries TRBV27 and TRBJ2-3, with D maybe TRBD1 (6 bases). The CDR3 is 15 amino acids. Germline CDR1 and CDR2: MNHEY and SMNVEV (reference sequence). Trimming pared 1 base from V and 1 base from J, leaving 9 bases between.

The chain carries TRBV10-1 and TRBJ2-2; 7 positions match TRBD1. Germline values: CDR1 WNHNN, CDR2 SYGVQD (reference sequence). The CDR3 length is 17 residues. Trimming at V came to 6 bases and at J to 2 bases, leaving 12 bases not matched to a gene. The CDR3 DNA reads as TGCGCCAGCAGCCCCGCGGTAGGACAGGTCAACACCGGGGAGCTGTTTTTT. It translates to CASSPAVGQVNTGELFF.

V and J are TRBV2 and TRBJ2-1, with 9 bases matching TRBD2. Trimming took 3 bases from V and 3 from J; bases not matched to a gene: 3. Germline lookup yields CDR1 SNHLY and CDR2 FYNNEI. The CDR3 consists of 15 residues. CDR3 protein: CASSETSGNYNEQFF. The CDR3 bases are TGTGCCAGCAGTGAGACTAGCGGAAACTACAATGAGCAGTTCTTC.

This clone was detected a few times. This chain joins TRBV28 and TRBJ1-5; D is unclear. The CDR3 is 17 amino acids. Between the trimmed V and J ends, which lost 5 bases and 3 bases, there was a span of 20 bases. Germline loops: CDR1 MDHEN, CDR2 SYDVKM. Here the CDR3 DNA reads TGTGCCAGCAGTCCGCCAAAGGGTGAAGGCTACAATCAGCCCCAGCATTTT. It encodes CASSPPKGEGYNQPQHF. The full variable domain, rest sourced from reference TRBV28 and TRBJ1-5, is DVKVTQSSRYLVKRTGEKVFLECVQDMDHENMFWYRQDPGLGLRLIYFSYDVKMKEKGDIPEGYSVSREKKERFSLILESASTNQTSMYLCASSPPKGEGYNQPQHFGDGTRLSIL.

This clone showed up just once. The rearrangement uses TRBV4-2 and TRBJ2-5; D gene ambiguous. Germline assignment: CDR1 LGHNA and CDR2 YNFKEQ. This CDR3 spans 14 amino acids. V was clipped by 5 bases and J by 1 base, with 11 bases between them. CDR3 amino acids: CASSLAGSQETQYF. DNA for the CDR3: TGTGCCAGCAGCTTGGCTGGCAGCCAAGAGACCCAGTACTTC.

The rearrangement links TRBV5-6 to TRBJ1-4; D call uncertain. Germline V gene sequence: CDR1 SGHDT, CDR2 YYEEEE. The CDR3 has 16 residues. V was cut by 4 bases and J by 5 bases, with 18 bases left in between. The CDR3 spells CASSPGPGWENEKLFF. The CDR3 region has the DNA TGTGCCAGCAGCCCTGGACCCGGGTGGGAGAATGAAAAACTGTTTTTT.

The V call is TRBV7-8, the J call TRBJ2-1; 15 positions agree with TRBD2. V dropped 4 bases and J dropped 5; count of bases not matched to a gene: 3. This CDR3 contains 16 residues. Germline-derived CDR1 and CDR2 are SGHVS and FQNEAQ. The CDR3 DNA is TGTGCCAGCAGCTCCCGGACTAGCGGGAGGGACAATGAGCAGTTCTTC. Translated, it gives CASSSRTSGRDNEQFF.